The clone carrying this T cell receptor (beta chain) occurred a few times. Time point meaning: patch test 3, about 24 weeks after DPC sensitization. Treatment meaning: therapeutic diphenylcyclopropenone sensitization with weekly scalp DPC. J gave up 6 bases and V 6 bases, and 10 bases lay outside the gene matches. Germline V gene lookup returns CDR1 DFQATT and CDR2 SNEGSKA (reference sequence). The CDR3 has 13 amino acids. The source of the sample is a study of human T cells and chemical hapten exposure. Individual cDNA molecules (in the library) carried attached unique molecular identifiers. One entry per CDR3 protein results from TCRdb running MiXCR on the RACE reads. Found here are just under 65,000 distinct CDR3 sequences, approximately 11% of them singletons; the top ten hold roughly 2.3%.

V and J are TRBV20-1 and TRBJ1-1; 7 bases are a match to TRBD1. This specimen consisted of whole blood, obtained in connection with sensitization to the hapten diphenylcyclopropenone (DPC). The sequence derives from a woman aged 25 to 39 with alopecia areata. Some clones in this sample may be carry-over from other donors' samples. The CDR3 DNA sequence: TGCAGTGCGTCGACAGGGTTATACCCTGAAGCTTTCTTT. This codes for CSASTGLYPEAFF.